This TCR beta chain was sequenced in a study of blood T cell repertoires in COVID-19 (TCRdb year 2020). Broadly, across the study: The collaborator samples originated in the United States, Italy and Spain and spanned the acute and convalescent phases of COVID-19. The material from the prospective study consisted of cDNA or gDNA derived from T cells, B-cell-depleted T cells, or PBMCs. A freely available public database, intended as a resource for researchers studying the immune response to SARS-CoV-2, is where the repertoires were released. Samples were obtained from the ongoing ImmuneRACE study (first 160 participants) and from about 1,300 subjects provided by 6 global collaborators. Where available, HLA class I and class II types were taken from metadata supplied by the sample provider and were not determined by assay-based typing. Deeply sampled blood TCRbeta repertoires from subjects exposed to, actively infected with, or recovered from COVID-19 were included in the dataset. Sample metadata almost always included a de-identified subject ID, COVID-19 status, age in years and sex. Overall results and qualifications from the work: The amount of clinical and demographic metadata varied by source and participant and was provided uncurated.

Collaborating institutions collected whole blood in K2EDTA tubes following their own protocols. For TCRbeta analysis, collaborator samples were shipped as frozen whole blood, as isolated PBMCs, or as DNA extracted from either sample type. TCRbeta CDR3 regions were amplified from genomic DNA by means of the immunoSEQ Assay, a bias-controlled multiplex PCR. The authors processed their data as follows. The number of nucleated cells in each sample was estimated from the amplification of reference gene primers within the assay. To quantify the absolute abundance of each unique TCRbeta CDR3 rearrangement, sequence reads were collapsed and filtered. For each sample, productive Simpson clonality was calculated by taking the square root of Simpson's diversity index across productive rearrangements. TCRdb carries this immuneACCESS record with in-frame sequences only. Its versions omit some clonotypes, under half of them owing to an unresolved V gene in the studies checked, with the rest unexplained. The D gene and trimming were derived from the DNA, and the V and J assignments and clone size from that table. The sample table contains tens of thousands of clones; only one count was recorded for around 89% of them. The top ten clones comprise more than 13% of the sample.

Worth noting for this clone: Its antigen is still unknown. There are no base qualities to consult, and no much larger clone falls within one base.

The CDR1 and CDR2 encoded by the germline V gene (reference sequence) are MNHEY and SMNVEV. Including the terminal cysteine and phenylalanine, the CDR3 comprises 16 residues. Only the CDR3 part of the read is kept: 48 bases, read in frame from the first base. Trimming leaves V shorter by 8 bases and J shorter by 0 bases, with the junction holding 10 bases beyond the gene matches. Sequences were obtained from peripheral blood. This receptor chain uses TRBV27 and TRBJ1-5, with 7 bases aligning to TRBD1. This receptor was taken from a woman aged 55-70 years with active COVID-19. Here the CDR3 is given as CASRLVWDSSNQPQHF. The DNA reads as follows: TGTGCCAGCCGTCTGGTCTGGGACAGTAGCAATCAGCCCCAGCATTTT.